A selection of T cell receptor beta chains follows, all from one sample in a study of shared clonotypes between healthy human individuals. The data were produced by immunoSEQ multiplex PCR, yet TCRdb's version contains in-frame clones alone and is incomplete. The sample shows millions of clones, approximately 92% of them seen only once. The sample consisted of naive CD4+ T cells sorted from blood. Source of these receptors: a young man in good health. CDR3s include the opening cysteine and the closing phenylalanine or tryptophan. D genes are given only for firm matches. Clone size is stated in some rows and not others, as once, few, many or a class when expanded.

clone size: NA; J gene: TRBJ2-1; D gene: TRBD1; V gene: TRBV14; CDR3 protein: CASSRITGGPYNEQFF; CDR3 DNA: TGTGCCAGCAGCCGCATCACAGGGGGCCCCTACAATGAGCAGTTCTTC
clone size: NA; J gene: TRBJ2-7; D gene: TRBD1; V gene: TRBV18; CDR3 protein: CASSTGDEQYF; CDR3 DNA: TGTGCCAGCTCGACAGGGGACGAGCAGTACTTC
clone size: NA; J gene: TRBJ2-5; D gene: NA; V gene: TRBV11-2; CDR3 protein: CASSLDRVDGSYQETQYF; CDR3 DNA: TGTGCCAGCAGCTTAGATCGAGTGGACGGATCGTACCAAGAGACCCAGTACTTC
clone size: NA; J gene: TRBJ2-7; D gene: NA; V gene: TRBV18; CDR3 protein: CASSPPGGNYEQYF; CDR3 DNA: TGTGCCAGCTCACCACCTGGCGGGAACTACGAGCAGTACTTC
clone size: NA; J gene: TRBJ1-6; D gene: NA; V gene: TRBV5-4; CDR3 protein: CASSFLDRDNSPLHF; CDR3 DNA: TGTGCCAGCAGCTTCCTAGACAGAGACAATTCACCCCTCCACTTT
clone size: NA; J gene: TRBJ2-1; D gene: NA; V gene: TRBV11-2; CDR3 protein: CASSLVVTYNEQFF; CDR3 DNA: TGTGCCAGCAGCTTAGTTGTCACTTACAATGAGCAGTTCTTC
clone size: NA; J gene: TRBJ1-1; D gene: TRBD1; V gene: TRBV11-2; CDR3 protein: CASSLGSGQGHQRNTEAFF; CDR3 DNA: TGTGCCAGCAGCTTAGGTTCCGGACAGGGCCACCAGAGGAACACTGAAGCTTTCTTT
clone size: NA; J gene: TRBJ2-5; D gene: NA; V gene: TRBV7-9; CDR3 protein: CASSFRTPKETQYF; CDR3 DNA: TGTGCCAGCAGCTTTCGGACTCCTAAAGAGACCCAGTACTTC
clone size: NA; J gene: TRBJ2-7; D gene: NA; V gene: TRBV18; CDR3 protein: CASSPRDQGHEQYF; CDR3 DNA: TGTGCCAGCTCACCACGGGACCAGGGACACGAGCAGTACTTC
clone size: NA; J gene: TRBJ2-7; D gene: NA; V gene: TRBV5-1; CDR3 protein: CASSLAASASYEQYF; CDR3 DNA: TGCGCCAGCAGCTTGGCCGCTAGCGCTTCCTACGAGCAGTACTTC
clone size: NA; J gene: TRBJ1-1; D gene: TRBD1; V gene: TRBV6-1; CDR3 protein: CASSRTGVNTEAFF; CDR3 DNA: TGTGCCAGCAGCCGGACAGGGGTGAACACTGAAGCTTTCTTT
clone size: once; J gene: TRBJ2-1; D gene: TRBD2; V gene: TRBV12-5; CDR3 protein: CASGRGEWNEQFF; CDR3 DNA: TGTGCTAGTGGTCGGGGGGAGTGGAATGAGCAGTTCTTC
clone size: NA; J gene: TRBJ2-1; D gene: NA; V gene: TRBV19; CDR3 protein: CASSIELNNEQFF; CDR3 DNA: TGTGCCAGTAGTATAGAACTAAACAATGAGCAGTTCTTC
clone size: few; J gene: TRBJ1-2; D gene: TRBD1; V gene: TRBV5-1; CDR3 protein: CASSPGTEYGYTF; CDR3 DNA: TGCGCCAGCAGCCCAGGGACAGAATATGGCTACACCTTC
clone size: once; J gene: TRBJ2-3; D gene: TRBD2; V gene: TRBV9; CDR3 protein: CASSVGSGSLIDTQYF; CDR3 DNA: TGTGCCAGCAGCGTAGGTAGCGGGAGTTTGATAGATACGCAGTATTTT
clone size: NA; J gene: TRBJ1-1; D gene: NA; V gene: TRBV2; CDR3 protein: CASSLGQGEAFF; CDR3 DNA: TGTGCCAGCAGTCTGGGACAAGGTGAAGCTTTCTTT
clone size: NA; J gene: TRBJ2-7; D gene: NA; V gene: TRBV18; CDR3 protein: CASSQGIPPNEQYF; CDR3 DNA: TGTGCCAGCTCGCAGGGGATACCTCCTAACGAGCAGTACTTC
clone size: NA; J gene: TRBJ1-5; D gene: TRBD1; V gene: TRBV2; CDR3 protein: CASSGQGQPQHF; CDR3 DNA: TGTGCCAGCAGTGGACAGGGTCAGCCCCAGCATTTT
clone size: NA; J gene: TRBJ2-3; D gene: NA; V gene: TRBV12-5; CDR3 protein: CASGLPRTLITDTQYF; CDR3 DNA: TGTGCTAGTGGTTTGCCGCGGACTTTGATCACAGATACGCAGTATTTT
clone size: NA; J gene: TRBJ2-7; D gene: NA; V gene: TRBV13; CDR3 protein: CASSPRRDSYEQYF; CDR3 DNA: TGTGCCAGCAGCCCTCGCAGGGACTCCTACGAGCAGTACTTC
clone size: NA; J gene: TRBJ1-2; D gene: NA; V gene: TRBV28; CDR3 protein: CASSFFMGVWGAGNYGYTF; CDR3 DNA: TGTGCCAGCAGTTTCTTCATGGGCGTTTGGGGGGCTGGTAACTATGGCTACACCTTC
clone size: NA; J gene: TRBJ2-2; D gene: TRBD1; V gene: TRBV19; CDR3 protein: CASSMSPPGGANTGELFF; CDR3 DNA: TGTGCCAGTAGTATGAGTCCCCCAGGGGGCGCGAACACCGGGGAGCTGTTTTTT
clone size: NA; J gene: TRBJ1-2; D gene: TRBD1; V gene: TRBV10-3; CDR3 protein: CAISKDRVGGYTF; CDR3 DNA: TGTGCCATCAGCAAGGACAGGGTGGGAGGCTACACCTTC
clone size: NA; J gene: TRBJ2-7; D gene: NA; V gene: TRBV7-9; CDR3 protein: CASSSTGFNEQYF; CDR3 DNA: TGTGCCAGCAGCTCTACTGGGTTCAACGAGCAGTACTTC
clone size: NA; J gene: TRBJ2-7; D gene: NA; V gene: TRBV15; CDR3 protein: CATSREGGASHEQYF; CDR3 DNA: TGTGCCACCAGCAGAGAGGGTGGGGCCTCTCACGAGCAGTACTTC
clone size: NA; J gene: TRBJ1-1; D gene: NA; V gene: TRBV5-1; CDR3 protein: CASREQGANTEAFF; CDR3 DNA: TGCGCCAGCAGAGAACAAGGGGCGAACACTGAAGCTTTCTTT
clone size: NA; J gene: TRBJ2-1; D gene: TRBD2; V gene: TRBV2; CDR3 protein: CATKSSGLAGPTSYNEQFF; CDR3 DNA: TGTGCCACCAAATCATCGGGACTAGCGGGACCGACCTCCTACAATGAGCAGTTCTTC
clone size: NA; J gene: TRBJ2-7; D gene: TRBD1; V gene: TRBV4-1; CDR3 protein: CASSPRTGDYYEQYF; CDR3 DNA: TGCGCCAGCAGCCCTCGGACAGGGGACTACTACGAGCAGTACTTC
clone size: NA; J gene: TRBJ2-7; D gene: NA; V gene: TRBV5-1; CDR3 protein: CASSLTMDYEQYF; CDR3 DNA: TGCGCCAGCAGCTTGACGATGGACTACGAGCAGTACTTC
clone size: once; J gene: TRBJ2-2; D gene: TRBD2; V gene: TRBV25-1; CDR3 protein: CASSVTGGRNTGELFF; CDR3 DNA: TGTGCCAGCAGTGTGACGGGGGGAAGAAACACCGGGGAGCTGTTTTTT
clone size: NA; J gene: TRBJ2-3; D gene: NA; V gene: TRBV10-3; CDR3 protein: CAISMSGTADTQYF; CDR3 DNA: TGTGCCATCAGTATGTCCGGGACTGCAGATACGCAGTATTTT
clone size: once; J gene: TRBJ2-1; D gene: TRBD2; V gene: TRBV6-1; CDR3 protein: CASSGTSGGDAYNEQFF; CDR3 DNA: TGTGCCAGCAGTGGGACTAGCGGGGGAGACGCCTACAATGAGCAGTTCTTC
clone size: NA; J gene: TRBJ1-2; D gene: TRBD1; V gene: TRBV5-1; CDR3 protein: CASSLVGQGSDYTF; CDR3 DNA: TGCGCCAGCAGCTTGGTGGGACAGGGTAGTGACTACACCTTC
clone size: few; J gene: TRBJ2-6; D gene: NA; V gene: TRBV18; CDR3 protein: CASSPPAGANVLTF; CDR3 DNA: TGTGCCAGCTCACCACCGGCTGGGGCCAACGTCCTGACTTTC
clone size: NA; J gene: TRBJ2-7; D gene: NA; V gene: TRBV10-3; CDR3 protein: CAISARLEGVTYEQYF; CDR3 DNA: TGTGCCATCAGTGCGCGATTGGAGGGAGTGACCTACGAGCAGTACTTC
clone size: NA; J gene: TRBJ1-2; D gene: NA; V gene: TRBV2; CDR3 protein: CASSVSGGAGYGYTF; CDR3 DNA: TGTGCCAGCAGTGTATCGGGGGGCGCGGGCTATGGCTACACCTTC
clone size: NA; J gene: TRBJ2-2; D gene: NA; V gene: TRBV5-4; CDR3 protein: CASSRAVSNTGELFF; CDR3 DNA: TGTGCCAGCAGCCGAGCTGTCTCGAACACCGGGGAGCTGTTTTTT
clone size: NA; J gene: TRBJ2-5; D gene: TRBD1; V gene: TRBV6-5; CDR3 protein: CASSAGTGGETQYF; CDR3 DNA: TGTGCCAGCAGCGCCGGGACAGGGGGAGAGACCCAGTACTTC
clone size: NA; J gene: TRBJ1-2; D gene: NA; V gene: TRBV18; CDR3 protein: CASSPLPLVNYGYTF; CDR3 DNA: TGTGCCAGCTCACCGCTCCCCCTAGTTAACTATGGCTACACCTTC
clone size: NA; J gene: TRBJ1-5; D gene: NA; V gene: TRBV6-5; CDR3 protein: CASSLDRRREHF; CDR3 DNA: TGTGCCAGCAGTCTCGACAGGCGCCGAGAGCATTTT
clone size: NA; J gene: TRBJ2-2; D gene: NA; V gene: TRBV5-1; CDR3 protein: CASSLDTASGELFF; CDR3 DNA: TGCGCCAGCAGCTTGGATACTGCCTCCGGGGAGCTGTTTTTT
clone size: NA; J gene: TRBJ2-7; D gene: TRBD2; V gene: TRBV10-3; CDR3 protein: CAISESGTSGYEQYF; CDR3 DNA: TGTGCCATCAGTGAGTCGGGGACTAGCGGATACGAGCAGTACTTC
clone size: few; J gene: TRBJ1-1; D gene: NA; V gene: TRBV28; CDR3 protein: CASSSGRANTEAFF; CDR3 DNA: TGTGCCAGCAGTTCAGGTCGGGCGAACACTGAAGCTTTCTTT
clone size: NA; J gene: TRBJ2-1; D gene: TRBD2; V gene: TRBV10-3; CDR3 protein: CAISGGAGDYNEQFF; CDR3 DNA: TGTGCCATCAGTGGGGGAGCGGGAGACTACAATGAGCAGTTCTTC